This T cell receptor (beta chain) was recovered during a study of blood T cell repertoires in COVID-19. Overall study: The United States, Italy and Spain were the sources of the acute and convalescent COVID-19 samples. PBMCs, B-cell-depleted T cells, or T cells provided the cDNA or gDNA that made up the material.

Source study methods: Amplification of reference gene primers was used by the study to estimate nucleated cell counts. Assay: immunoSEQ multiplex PCR; the TCRdb copy retains only in-frame clones and omits some. V and J calls and clone size are as listed in that table; D and trimming were resolved from the DNA. The sample has around 280,000 clones, 90% seen once. The CDR3 has 14 amino acids. Germline lookup yields CDR1 SEHNR and CDR2 FQNEAQ (reference sequence). Trimming took off 1 base at V and 4 bases at J, with 10 bases between the two ends. Donors were grouped by their self-reported clinical history. This clone was found a few times.

The clonotype comes from a woman between 18 and 29 years old with acute COVID-19. The chain has TRBV7-9 and TRBJ1-1; D call uncertain. The sequencing sample was made of PBMCs or T cells enriched from blood (not recorded which). The CDR3 nucleotides read TGTGCCAGCAGCTTAGGTCGGGGAATCACTGAAGCTTTCTTT. Protein: CASSLGRGITEAFF.